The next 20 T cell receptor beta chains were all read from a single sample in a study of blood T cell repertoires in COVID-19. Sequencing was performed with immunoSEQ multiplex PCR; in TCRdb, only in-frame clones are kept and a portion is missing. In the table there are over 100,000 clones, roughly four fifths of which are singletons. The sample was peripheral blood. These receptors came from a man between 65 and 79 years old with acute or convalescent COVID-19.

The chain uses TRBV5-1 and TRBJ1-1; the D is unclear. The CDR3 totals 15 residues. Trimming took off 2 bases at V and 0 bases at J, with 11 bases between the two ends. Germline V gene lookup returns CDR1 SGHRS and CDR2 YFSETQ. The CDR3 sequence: CASSLEPGLNTEAFF. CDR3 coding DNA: TGCGCCAGCAGCTTAGAACCCGGGTTGAACACTGAAGCTTTCTTT.

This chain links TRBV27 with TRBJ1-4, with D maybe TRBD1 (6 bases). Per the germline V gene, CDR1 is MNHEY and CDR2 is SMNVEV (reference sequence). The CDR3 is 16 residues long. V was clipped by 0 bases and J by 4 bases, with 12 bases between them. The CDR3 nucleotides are TGTGCCAGCAGTTTATCTGGCAGGGGCGGTAATGAAAAACTGTTTTTT. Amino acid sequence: CASSLSGRGGNEKLFF.

The CDR3 here is CASSVGKRGEYNEQFF. The CDR3 nucleotides are TGTGCCAGCAGCGTAGGCAAGCGGGGGGAGTACAATGAGCAGTTCTTC. This sequence joins TRBV9 and TRBJ2-1; the match to TRBD2 covers 9 bases. The CDR3 runs 16 residues. V was clipped by 0 bases and J by 4 bases; unmatched bases: 5. Germline CDR1 is SGDLS and CDR2 is YYNGEE.

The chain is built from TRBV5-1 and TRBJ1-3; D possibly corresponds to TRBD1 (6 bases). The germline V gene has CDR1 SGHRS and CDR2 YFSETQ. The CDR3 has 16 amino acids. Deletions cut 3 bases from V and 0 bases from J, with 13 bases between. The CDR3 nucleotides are TGCGCCAGCAGCTGGGAGGGGGTAACCTCTGGAAACACCATATATTTT. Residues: CASSWEGVTSGNTIYF.

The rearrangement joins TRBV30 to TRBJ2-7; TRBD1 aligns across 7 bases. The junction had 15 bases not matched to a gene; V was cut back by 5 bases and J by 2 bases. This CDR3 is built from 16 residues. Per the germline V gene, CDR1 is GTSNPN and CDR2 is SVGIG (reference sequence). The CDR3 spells CAWARLPGQRTYEQYF. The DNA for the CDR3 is TGTGCCTGGGCCCGGCTCCCGGGACAGCGTACCTACGAGCAGTACTTC.

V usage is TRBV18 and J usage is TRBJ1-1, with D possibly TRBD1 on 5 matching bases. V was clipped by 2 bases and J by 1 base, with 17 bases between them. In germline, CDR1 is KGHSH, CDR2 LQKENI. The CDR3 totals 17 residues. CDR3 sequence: CASSPGVGARPNTEAFF. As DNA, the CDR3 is TGTGCCAGCTCACCAGGGGTTGGGGCGCGACCGAACACTGAAGCTTTCTTT.

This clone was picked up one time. The CDR3 DNA reads TGTGCCAGCCGGAGGCCCGGGGAGCTGTTTTTT. This encodes CASRRPGELFF. The chain uses TRBV6-5 and TRBJ2-2; D might be TRBD2 (5 bases). The CDR3 sequence is 11 residues long. The ends were cut back, 8 bases at V and 6 bases at J, with 7 bases in the middle. Per germline, CDR1 MNHEY and CDR2 SVGAGI.

The CDR3 DNA reads TGTGCCAGCAGTTCAACTAGCGGGAAAGGGGGACCCTACGAGCAGTACTTC. This sequence encodes CASSSTSGKGGPYEQYF. The rearrangement joins TRBV6-2 or TRBV6-3 to TRBJ2-7; 10 positions match TRBD2. CDR1 MNHEY and CDR2 SVGEGT come from the germline V gene. The CDR3 extends over 17 amino acids. V shed 4 bases and J 2 bases; nucleotides not matched to a gene: 11.

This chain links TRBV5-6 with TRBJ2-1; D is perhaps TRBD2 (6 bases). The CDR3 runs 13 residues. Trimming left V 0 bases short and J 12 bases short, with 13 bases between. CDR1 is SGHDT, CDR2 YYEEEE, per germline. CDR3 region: CASSLAAGMRQFF. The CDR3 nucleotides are TGTGCCAGCAGCTTGGCCGCGGGGATGAGGCAGTTCTTC.

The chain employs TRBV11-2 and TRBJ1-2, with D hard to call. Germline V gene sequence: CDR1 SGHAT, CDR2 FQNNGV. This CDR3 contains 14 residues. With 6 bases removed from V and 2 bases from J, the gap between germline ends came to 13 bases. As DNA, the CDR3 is TGTGCCAGCAGGACCGTGAGGGAAAACTATGGCTACACCTTC. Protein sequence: CASRTVRENYGYTF.

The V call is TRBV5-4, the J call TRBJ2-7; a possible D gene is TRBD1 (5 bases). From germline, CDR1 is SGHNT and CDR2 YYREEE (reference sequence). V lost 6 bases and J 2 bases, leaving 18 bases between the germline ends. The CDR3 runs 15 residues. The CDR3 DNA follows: TGTGCCAGCACCGCGGACCAGGGTAAAACCTACGAGCAGTACTTC. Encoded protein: CASTADQGKTYEQYF.

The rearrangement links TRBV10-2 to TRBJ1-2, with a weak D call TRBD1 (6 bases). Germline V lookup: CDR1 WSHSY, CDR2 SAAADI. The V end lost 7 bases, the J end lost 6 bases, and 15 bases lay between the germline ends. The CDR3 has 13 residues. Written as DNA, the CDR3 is TGCGCCAGCAACGCTAACAGGGCGCATGGCTACACCTTC. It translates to CASNANRAHGYTF.

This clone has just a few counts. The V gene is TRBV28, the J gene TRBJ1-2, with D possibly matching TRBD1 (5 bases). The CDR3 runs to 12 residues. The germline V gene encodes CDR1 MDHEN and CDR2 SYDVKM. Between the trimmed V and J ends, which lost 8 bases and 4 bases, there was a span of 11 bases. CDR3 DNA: TGTGCCAGCGACAGATTGGGCTATGGCTACACCTTC. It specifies CASDRLGYGYTF.

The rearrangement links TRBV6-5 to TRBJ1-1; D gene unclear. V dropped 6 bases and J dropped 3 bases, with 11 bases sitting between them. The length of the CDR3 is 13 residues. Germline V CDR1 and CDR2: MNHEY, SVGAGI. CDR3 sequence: CASRSKSDTEAFF. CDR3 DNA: TGTGCCAGCAGATCCAAGTCGGACACTGAAGCTTTCTTT.

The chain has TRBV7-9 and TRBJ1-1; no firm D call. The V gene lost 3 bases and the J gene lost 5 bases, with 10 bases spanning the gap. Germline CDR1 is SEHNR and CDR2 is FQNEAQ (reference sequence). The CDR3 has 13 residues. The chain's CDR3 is CASSLRGGTEAFF. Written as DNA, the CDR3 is TGTGCCAGCAGCTTGCGGGGAGGGACTGAAGCTTTCTTT. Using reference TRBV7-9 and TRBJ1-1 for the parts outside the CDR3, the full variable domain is DTGVSQNPRHKITKRGQNVTFRCDPISEHNRLYWYRQTLGQGPEFLTYFQNEAQLEKSRLLSDRFSAERPKGSFSTLEIQRTEQGDSAMYLCASSLRGGTEAFFGQGTRLTVV.

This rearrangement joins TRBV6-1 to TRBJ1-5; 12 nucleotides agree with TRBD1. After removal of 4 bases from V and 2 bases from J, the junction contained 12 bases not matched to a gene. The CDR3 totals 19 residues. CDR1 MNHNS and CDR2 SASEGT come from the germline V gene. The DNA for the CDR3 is TGTGCCAGCAGTGGTGTCCGGGACAGGGGGCGAGTTGGCAATCAGCCCCAGCATTTT. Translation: CASSGVRDRGRVGNQPQHF.

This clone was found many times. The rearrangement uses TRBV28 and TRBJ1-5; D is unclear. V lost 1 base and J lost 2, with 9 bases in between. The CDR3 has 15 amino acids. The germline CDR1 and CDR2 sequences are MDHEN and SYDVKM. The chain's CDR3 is CASSLLDPGNQPQHF. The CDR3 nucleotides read TGTGCCAGCAGTTTATTAGATCCGGGCAATCAGCCCCAGCATTTT.

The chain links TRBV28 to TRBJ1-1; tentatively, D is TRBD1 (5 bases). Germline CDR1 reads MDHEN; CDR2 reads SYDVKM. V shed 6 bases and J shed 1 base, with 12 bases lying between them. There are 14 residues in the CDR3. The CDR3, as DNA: TGTGCCAGCAGCGCGGGGGAAGGGAACACTGAAGCTTTCTTT. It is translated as CASSAGEGNTEAFF.

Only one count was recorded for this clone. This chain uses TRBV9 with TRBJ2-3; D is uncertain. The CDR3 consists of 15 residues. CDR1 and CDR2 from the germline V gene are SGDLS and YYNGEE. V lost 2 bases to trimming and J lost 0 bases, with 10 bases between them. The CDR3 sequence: CASSVGGPSTDTQYF. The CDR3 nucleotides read TGTGCCAGCAGCGTTGGCGGCCCTAGCACAGATACGCAGTATTTT.

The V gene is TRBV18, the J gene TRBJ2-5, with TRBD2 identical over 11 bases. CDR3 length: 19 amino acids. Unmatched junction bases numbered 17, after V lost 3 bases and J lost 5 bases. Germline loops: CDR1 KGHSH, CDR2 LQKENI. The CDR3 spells CASSPTSGNGWRTAETQYF. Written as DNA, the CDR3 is TGTGCCAGCTCACCGACTAGCGGGAATGGGTGGAGAACAGCGGAGACCCAGTACTTC.